This T cell receptor (beta chain) was captured in a study of blood T cell repertoires in COVID-19. As for the study in general: Whether acute or convalescent, the COVID-19 samples came from the United States, Italy and Spain. T cells, B-cell-depleted T cells, or PBMCs provided the cDNA or gDNA that served as material.

In germline, CDR1 is SGDLS, CDR2 YYNGEE. V lost 2 bases to trimming and J lost 6 bases, with 14 bases between them. The CDR3 loop spans 14 amino acids. Per the original methods: By means of reference gene primer amplification, nucleated cell counts were estimated. This table comes from immunoSEQ multiplex PCR, and its TCRdb copy is limited to in-frame clones, with some not included. V and J calls and clone size are those listed in that table; D and trimming were worked out from the DNA. The data show just over 60,000 clones, more than 60% seen once. The chain combines TRBV9 with TRBJ1-1; weak D call: TRBD1 (6 bases). Material: peripheral blood. This clonotype originated in a woman at least 80 years old with active or convalescent COVID-19. CDR3 sequence reads: CASSVTGGSAEAFF. Here the CDR3 DNA reads TGTGCCAGCAGCGTGACAGGCGGGTCGGCTGAAGCTTTCTTT.